The text below deals with one TCR beta chain. Its target is unknown. This record comes from a study of cytomegalovirus exposure and HLA in healthy donors. Looking at the study overall: Caucasian-associated ancestry cluster membership applied to over 80% of several hundred genotyped donors.

Whole-study results and caveats: Researchers catalogued roughly 170 TCR beta chains as cytomegalovirus-associated. For most TCR beta V segments, an earlier analysis put the productive rate at about 87% or about 30% of the time.

A multiplex PCR was run with 60 Vbeta primers and 13 Jbeta primers. Repertoires were generated with immunoSEQ multiplex PCR, while TCRdb's copy carries only in-frame clones and drops some. This sample carries roughly 130,000 clones, 61% of them seen once, and the ten largest clones take about 1.8%. The clonotype originates from a male donor in good health and CMV-seronegative. What was sequenced was PBMCs.

DNA of the CDR3: TGTGCCAGTAATCAGGGGGCGGAGCAGCCCCAGCATTTT. This translates into CASNQGAEQPQHF. The rearrangement uses TRBV19 and TRBJ1-5; TRBD1 matches 8 bases. The junction had 6 bases not matched to a gene; V was cut back by 7 bases and J by 7 bases. CDR1 and CDR2 (germline): LNHDA, SQIVND (reference sequence). The CDR3 sequence is 13 residues long.